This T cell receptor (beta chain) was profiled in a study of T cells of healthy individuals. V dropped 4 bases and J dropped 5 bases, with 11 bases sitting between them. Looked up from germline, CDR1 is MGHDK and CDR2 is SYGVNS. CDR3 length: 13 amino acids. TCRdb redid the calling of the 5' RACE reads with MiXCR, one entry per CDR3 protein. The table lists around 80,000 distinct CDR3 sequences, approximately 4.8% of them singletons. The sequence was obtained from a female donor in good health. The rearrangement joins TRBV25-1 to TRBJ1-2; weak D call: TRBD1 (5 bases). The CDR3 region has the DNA TGTGCCAGCAGTGGTGGGGGAAAGTATGGCTACACCTTC. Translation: CASSGGGKYGYTF.